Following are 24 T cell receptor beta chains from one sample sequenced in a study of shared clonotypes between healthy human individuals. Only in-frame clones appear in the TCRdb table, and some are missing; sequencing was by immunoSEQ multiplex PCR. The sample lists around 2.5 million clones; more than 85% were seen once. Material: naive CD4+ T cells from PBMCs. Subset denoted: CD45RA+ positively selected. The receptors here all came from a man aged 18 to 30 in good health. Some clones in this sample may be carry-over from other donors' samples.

The CDR3 sequence is CASSLIPSSGPGTQYF. DNA of the CDR3: TGTGCCAGCAGTTTAATCCCTTCCAGCGGGCCTGGTACGCAGTATTTT. The chain recombines TRBV27 with TRBJ2-3; possibly TRBD2 for D (6 bases). The germline V and J ends were trimmed by 2 bases and 8 bases, with 20 bases remaining between them. The CDR3 has 16 amino acids. CDR1 and CDR2 (germline): MNHEY, SMNVEV (reference sequence).

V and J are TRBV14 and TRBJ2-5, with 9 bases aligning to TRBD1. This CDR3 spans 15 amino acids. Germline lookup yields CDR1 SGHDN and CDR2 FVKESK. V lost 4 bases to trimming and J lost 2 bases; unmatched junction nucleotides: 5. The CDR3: CASSPIGTGQETQYF. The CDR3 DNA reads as TGTGCCAGCAGCCCTATCGGGACAGGGCAAGAGACCCAGTACTTC. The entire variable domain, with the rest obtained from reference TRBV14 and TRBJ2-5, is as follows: EAGVTQFPSHSVIEKGQTVTLRCDPISGHDNLYWYRRVMGKEIKFLLHFVKESKQDESGMPNNRFLAERTGGTYSTLKVQPAELEDSGVYFCASSPIGTGQETQYFGPGTRLLVL.

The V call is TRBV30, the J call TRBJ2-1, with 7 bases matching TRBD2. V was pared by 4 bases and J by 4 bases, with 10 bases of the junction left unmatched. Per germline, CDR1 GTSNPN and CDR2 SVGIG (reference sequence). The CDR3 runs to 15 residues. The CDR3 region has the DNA TGTGCCTGGACAAGAGGAGCGGGGTTTTACAATGAGCAGTTCTTC. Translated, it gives CAWTRGAGFYNEQFF.

CDR3 in DNA: TGTGCCAGCATACCCGCAGTGGGGATGACCTACGAGCAGTACTTC. Its translation is CASIPAVGMTYEQYF. The genes are TRBV11-2 and TRBJ2-7; D remains unclear. Germline V gives CDR1 SGHAT, CDR2 FQNNGV. Trimming pared 7 bases from V and 2 bases from J, leaving 18 bases between. This CDR3 spans 15 amino acids.

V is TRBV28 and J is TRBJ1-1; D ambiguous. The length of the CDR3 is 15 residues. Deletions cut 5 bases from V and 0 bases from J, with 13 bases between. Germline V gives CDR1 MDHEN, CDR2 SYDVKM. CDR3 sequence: CASSLPGSMNTEAFF. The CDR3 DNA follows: TGTGCCAGCAGTCTCCCGGGCAGCATGAACACTGAAGCTTTCTTT.

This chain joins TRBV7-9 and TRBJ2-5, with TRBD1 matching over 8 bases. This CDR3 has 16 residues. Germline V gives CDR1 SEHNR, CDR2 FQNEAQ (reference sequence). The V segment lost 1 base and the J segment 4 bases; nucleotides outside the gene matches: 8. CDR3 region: CASSLVGDRRGETQYF. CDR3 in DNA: TGTGCCAGCAGCTTAGTAGGGGACAGGAGAGGAGAGACCCAGTACTTC.

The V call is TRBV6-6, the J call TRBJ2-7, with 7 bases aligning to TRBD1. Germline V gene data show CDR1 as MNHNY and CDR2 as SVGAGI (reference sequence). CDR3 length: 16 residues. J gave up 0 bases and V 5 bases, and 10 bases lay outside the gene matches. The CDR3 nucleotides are TGTGCCAGCAGTCTGGGACAGCTGTCAAGCTCCTACGAGCAGTACTTC. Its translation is CASSLGQLSSSYEQYF.

The CDR3 region is CASSRTTGQSGNQPQHF. In DNA form, the CDR3 reads TGTGCCAGCAGTCGAACTACTGGACAGAGCGGCAATCAGCCCCAGCATTTT. The chain carries TRBV28 and TRBJ1-5; TRBD1 is a possible D gene (6 bases). This CDR3 is 17 amino acids long. The germline V and J ends were trimmed by 5 bases and 2 bases, with 19 bases remaining between them. Germline CDR1 and CDR2: MDHEN and SYDVKM.

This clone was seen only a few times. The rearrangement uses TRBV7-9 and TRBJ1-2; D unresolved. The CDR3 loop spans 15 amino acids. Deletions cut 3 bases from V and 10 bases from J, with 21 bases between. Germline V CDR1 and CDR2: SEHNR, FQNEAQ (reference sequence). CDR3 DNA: TGTGCCAGCAGCTTCAGTTACACCGGGCCGAGCCTCTACACCTTC. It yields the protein CASSFSYTGPSLYTF.

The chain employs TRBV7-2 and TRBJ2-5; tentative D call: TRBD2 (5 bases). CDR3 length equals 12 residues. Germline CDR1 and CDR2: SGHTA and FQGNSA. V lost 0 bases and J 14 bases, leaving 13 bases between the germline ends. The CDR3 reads CASSLAGVLPYF. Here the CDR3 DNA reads TGTGCCAGCAGCTTAGCGGGAGTCCTTCCCTACTTC.

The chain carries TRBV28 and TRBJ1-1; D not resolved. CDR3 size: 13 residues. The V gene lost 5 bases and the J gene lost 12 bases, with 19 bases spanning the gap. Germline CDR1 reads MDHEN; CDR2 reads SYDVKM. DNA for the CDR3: TGTGCCAGCAGTAGTGTCCCGGGTGAGAAATCTTTCTTT. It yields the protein CASSSVPGEKSFF.

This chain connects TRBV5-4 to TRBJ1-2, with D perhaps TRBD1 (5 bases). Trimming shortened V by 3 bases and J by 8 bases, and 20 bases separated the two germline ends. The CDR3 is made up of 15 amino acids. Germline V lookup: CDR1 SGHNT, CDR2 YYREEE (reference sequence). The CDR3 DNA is TGTGCCAGCAGCTCCTCCATCCGTCAGGGCAAGGGCTACACCTTC. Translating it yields CASSSSIRQGKGYTF.

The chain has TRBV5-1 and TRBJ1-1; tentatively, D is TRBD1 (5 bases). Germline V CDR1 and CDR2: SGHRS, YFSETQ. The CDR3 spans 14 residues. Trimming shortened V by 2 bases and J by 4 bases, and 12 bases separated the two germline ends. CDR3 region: CASSFIIGATEAFF. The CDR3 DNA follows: TGCGCCAGCAGCTTCATAATCGGGGCCACTGAAGCTTTCTTT.

For the CDR3, the DNA is TGTGCCAGCAATATCAGTAGAGGGGACGCTGAAGCTTTCTTT. It translates to CASNISRGDAEAFF. J is TRBJ1-1 and V is TRBV6-1; D may be TRBD1 (5 bases). Per the germline V gene, CDR1 is MNHNS and CDR2 is SASEGT. The CDR3 sequence is 14 residues long. Deletions cut 7 bases from V and 6 bases from J, with 18 bases between.

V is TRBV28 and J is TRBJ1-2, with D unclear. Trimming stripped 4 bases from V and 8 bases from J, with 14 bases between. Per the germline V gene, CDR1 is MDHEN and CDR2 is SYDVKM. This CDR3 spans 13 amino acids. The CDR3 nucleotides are TGTGCCAGCAGTTCGACATGGCGTTTCGGCTACACCTTC. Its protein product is CASSSTWRFGYTF.

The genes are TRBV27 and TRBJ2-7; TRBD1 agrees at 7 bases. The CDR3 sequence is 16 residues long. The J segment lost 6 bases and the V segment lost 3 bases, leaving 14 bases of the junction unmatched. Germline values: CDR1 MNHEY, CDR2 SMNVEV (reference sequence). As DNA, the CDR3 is TGTGCCAGCAGTTTGGGGTCTACGAGGGGGCGAGCCGAGCAGTACTTC. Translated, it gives CASSLGSTRGRAEQYF.

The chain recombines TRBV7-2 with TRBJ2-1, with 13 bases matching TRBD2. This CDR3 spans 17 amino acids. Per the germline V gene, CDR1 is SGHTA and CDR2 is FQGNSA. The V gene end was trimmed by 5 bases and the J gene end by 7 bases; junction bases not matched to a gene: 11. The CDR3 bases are TGTGCCAGCAGCCCCCATTCCGGGACTAGCGGGGAGAATGAGCAGTTCTTC. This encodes CASSPHSGTSGENEQFF.

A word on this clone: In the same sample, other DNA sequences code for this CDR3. The CDR3 loop is CASSLLTDTQYF. CDR3 nucleotide sequence: TGTGCCAGCAGCCTCCTCACAGATACGCAGTATTTT. The chain joins TRBV28 to TRBJ2-3, with unresolved D. The CDR3 extends over 12 amino acids. CDR1 and CDR2 (germline): MDHEN, SYDVKM. Trimming stripped 6 bases from V and 2 bases from J, with 6 bases between.

The CDR3 protein is CASSLRFANMGHDLNEQFF. The CDR3, as DNA: TGTGCCAGCAGCTTAAGGTTTGCGAACATGGGTCACGATCTGAATGAGCAGTTCTTC. This chain joins TRBV7-2 and TRBJ2-1; the D is unclear. The V gene's germline CDR1 is SGHTA and CDR2 FQGNSA. Between the trimmed V and J ends, which lost 2 bases and 7 bases, there was a span of 27 bases. The CDR3 is made up of 19 amino acids.

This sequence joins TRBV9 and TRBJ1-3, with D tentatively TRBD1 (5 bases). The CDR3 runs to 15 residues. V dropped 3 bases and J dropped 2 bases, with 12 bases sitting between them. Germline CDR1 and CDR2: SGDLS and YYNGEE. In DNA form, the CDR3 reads TGTGCCAGCAGCGAGGAGGGGTTCCCTGGAAACACCATATATTTT. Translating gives CASSEEGFPGNTIYF. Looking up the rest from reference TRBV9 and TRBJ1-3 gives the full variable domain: DSGVTQTPKHLITATGQRVTLRCSPRSGDLSVYWYQQSLDQGLQFLIQYYNGEERAKGNILERFSAQQFPDLHSELNLSSLELGDSALYFCASSEEGFPGNTIYFGEGSWLTVV.

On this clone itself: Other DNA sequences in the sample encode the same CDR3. The CDR3 region is CASSLGQGMNTEAFF. CDR3 in DNA: TGCGCCAGCAGCTTGGGACAGGGAATGAACACTGAAGCTTTCTTT. This chain links TRBV5-1 with TRBJ1-1; 7 nucleotides align to TRBD1. After removal of 0 bases from V and 0 bases from J, the junction contained 2 bases not matched to a gene. The CDR3 runs 15 residues. Germline V gene data show CDR1 as SGHRS and CDR2 as YFSETQ.

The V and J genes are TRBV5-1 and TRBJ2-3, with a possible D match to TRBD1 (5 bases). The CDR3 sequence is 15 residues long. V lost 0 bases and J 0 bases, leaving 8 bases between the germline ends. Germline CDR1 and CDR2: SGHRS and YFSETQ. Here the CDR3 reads CASSLGQYSTDTQYF. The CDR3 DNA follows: TGCGCCAGCAGCTTGGGACAGTACAGCACAGATACGCAGTATTTT.

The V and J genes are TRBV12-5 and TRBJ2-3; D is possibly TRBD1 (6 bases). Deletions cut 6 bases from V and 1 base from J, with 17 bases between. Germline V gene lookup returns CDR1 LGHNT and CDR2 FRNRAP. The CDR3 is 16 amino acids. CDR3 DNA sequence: TGTGCTAGTGGCCCGGGACGGACAGCCCGCACAGATACGCAGTATTTT. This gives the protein CASGPGRTARTDTQYF.

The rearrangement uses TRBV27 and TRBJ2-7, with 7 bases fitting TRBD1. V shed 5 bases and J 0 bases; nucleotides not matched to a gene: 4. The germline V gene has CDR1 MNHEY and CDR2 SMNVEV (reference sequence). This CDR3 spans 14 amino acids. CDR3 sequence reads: CASSPRDSSYEQYF. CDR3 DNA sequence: TGTGCCAGCAGTCCCCGGGACAGCTCCTACGAGCAGTACTTC.